The source of this TCR beta chain is a study of response to subunit inactivated influenza vaccine. TCRdb itself ran the RT-PCR reads through MiXCR, one entry per CDR3 protein. Of around 750,000 distinct CDR3 sequences listed, roughly 20% were seen once; the top ten hold about 10%. There are a few counts of this clonotype. Its antigen is currently unknown. V shed 1 base and J shed 3 bases, with 9 bases lying between them. The CDR3 totals 14 residues. Germline loops: CDR1 SGHTA, CDR2 FQGNSA. Study-wide results and limits: The authors put forward the suggestion that each seasonal influenza vaccination may bring in only a limited number of new T cells.

The sequenced sample was PBMCs from blood, obtained 5 days after vaccination. The chain is built from TRBV7-2 and TRBJ1-1, with no clear D. The source is a middle-aged man who received an inactivated influenza vaccine. The CDR3 nucleotides read TGTGCCAGCAGCTTAGGCGCCAGTGACACTGAAGCTTTCTTT. Translating it yields CASSLGASDTEAFF.